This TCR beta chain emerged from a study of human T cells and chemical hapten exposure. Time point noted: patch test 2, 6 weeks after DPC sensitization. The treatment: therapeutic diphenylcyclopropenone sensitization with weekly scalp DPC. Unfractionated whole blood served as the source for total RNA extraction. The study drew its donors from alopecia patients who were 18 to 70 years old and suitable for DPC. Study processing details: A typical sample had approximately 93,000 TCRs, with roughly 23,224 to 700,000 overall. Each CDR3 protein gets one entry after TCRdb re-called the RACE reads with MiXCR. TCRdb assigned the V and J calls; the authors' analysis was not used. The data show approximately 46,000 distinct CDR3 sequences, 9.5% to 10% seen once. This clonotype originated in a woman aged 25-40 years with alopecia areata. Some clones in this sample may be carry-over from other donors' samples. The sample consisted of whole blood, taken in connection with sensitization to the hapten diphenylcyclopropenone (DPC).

Here the CDR3 reads CASSLAEAVTNEKLFF. As DNA, the CDR3 is TGCGCCAGCAGCTTGGCCGAAGCGGTAACTAATGAAAAACTGTTTTTT. The V and J genes are TRBV5-1 and TRBJ1-4, with D unresolved. Germline loops: CDR1 SGHRS, CDR2 YFSETQ. The V end was cut by 0 bases, the J end by 1 base, with 10 bases between. The CDR3 totals 16 residues.